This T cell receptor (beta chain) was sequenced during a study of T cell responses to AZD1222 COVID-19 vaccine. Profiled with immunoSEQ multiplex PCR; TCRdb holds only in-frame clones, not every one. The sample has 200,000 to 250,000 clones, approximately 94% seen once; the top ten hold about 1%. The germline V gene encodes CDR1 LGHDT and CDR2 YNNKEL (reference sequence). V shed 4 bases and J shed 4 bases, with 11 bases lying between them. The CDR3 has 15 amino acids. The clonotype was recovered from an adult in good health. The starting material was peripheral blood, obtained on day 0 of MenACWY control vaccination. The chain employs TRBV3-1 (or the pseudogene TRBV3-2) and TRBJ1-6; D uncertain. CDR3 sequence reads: CASSRVGSYNSPLHF. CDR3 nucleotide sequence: TGTGCCAGCAGCCGAGTAGGGTCTTATAATTCACCCCTCCACTTT.